This is a list of T cell receptor beta chains from one sample in a study of HIV-infected patients and healthy controls. TCRdb reprocessed the 5' RACE reads via MiXCR and lists one record per CDR3 protein. The sample shows about 67,000 distinct CDR3 sequences, about a sixth of them seen only once. The sequenced sample consisted of CD4+ T cells from blood. These receptors all come from a human donor in good health. CDR3s include the opening cysteine and the closing phenylalanine or tryptophan. D genes are given only for firm matches. Clone size, where shown, is once, few, many, or a class for clones that have expanded.

d_call j_call clone_size v_call cdr3_nt cdr3_aa
- TRBJ2-5 medium-sized TRBV7-6 TGTGCCAGCAGCTTCGGACGGCAAGAGACCCAGTACTTC CASSFGRQETQYF
- TRBJ1-2 many TRBV12-3/TRBV12-4 TGTGCCAGCAGCGTCCCGTTCGGGAGCTACACCTTC CASSVPFGSYTF
- TRBJ2-3 - TRBV20-1 TGCAGTGCTAGAGTCCGAGATACGCAGTATTTT CSARVRDTQYF
- TRBJ2-2 many TRBV20-1 TGCAGTGCTAGCGATAGCGGAAAGAACACCGGGGAGCTGTTTTTT CSASDSGKNTGELFF
- TRBJ1-1 few TRBV29-1 TGCAGCGCTGACCGTGCCGTGAACACTGAAGCTTTCTTT CSADRAVNTEAFF
- TRBJ2-5 few TRBV7-2 TGTGCCAGCAGCTTAGGGCCGGAAGAGACCCAGTACTTC CASSLGPEETQYF
- TRBJ2-1 - TRBV19 TGTGCCAGTAGGAGACTAGATAACAATGAGCAGTTCTTC CASRRLDNNEQFF
- TRBJ2-1 - TRBV12-3/TRBV12-4 TGTGCCAGCAGTTCTAGTGGGGGGGCGTCCAATGAGCAGTTCTTC CASSSSGGASNEQFF
- TRBJ2-2 - TRBV29-1 TGCAGCGTTGAAGATAAGCCGACCGGGGAGCTGTTTTTT CSVEDKPTGELFF
- TRBJ2-2 few TRBV13 TGTGCCAGCAGCTTACGGGCAGGGAACACCGGGGAGCTGTTTTTT CASSLRAGNTGELFF
TRBD2 TRBJ2-5 - TRBV29-1 TGCAGCGCCGAGGGACTAGCGGCAAGGGGGCCAGAGACCCAGTACTTC CSAEGLAARGPETQYF
TRBD2 TRBJ2-2 many TRBV30 TGTGCCTGGAGCCCCGGGACTAGCGGGAACACCGGGGAGCTGTTTTTT CAWSPGTSGNTGELFF
- TRBJ1-1 - TRBV12-3/TRBV12-4 TGTGCCAGCAGATTAGCCTACAGCATGAACACTGAAGCTTTCTTT CASRLAYSMNTEAFF
- TRBJ1-1 - TRBV7-8 TGTACCAGCAGCTTAGACCCGTCAACGAACACTGAAGCTTTCTTT CTSSLDPSTNTEAFF
TRBD2 TRBJ2-1 - TRBV28 TGTGCCAGCAGCGGGACTAGCCCTTACAATGAGCAGTTCTTC CASSGTSPYNEQFF
- TRBJ1-6 - TRBV29-1 TGCAGCGCCAAGGACCCAAATTCACCCCTCCACTTT CSAKDPNSPLHF
- TRBJ1-5 - TRBV29-1 TGCAGCGTCAAAGAAGGGAATCAGCCCCAGCATTTT CSVKEGNQPQHF
TRBD1 TRBJ1-1 few TRBV7-9 TGTGCCAGCAGCCGTGGGGACAGCTTGAACACTGAAGCTTTCTTT CASSRGDSLNTEAFF
- TRBJ2-1 many TRBV5-1 TGCGCCAGCAGCTTAGAGTTTGAGCAGTTCTTC CASSLEFEQFF
TRBD1 TRBJ1-2 few TRBV7-2 TGTGCCAGCAGCTTAGCAAGGCAGGGGGGGGGCTACACCTTC CASSLARQGGGYTF
TRBD2 TRBJ2-5 - TRBV20-1 TGCAGTGCTAGGGGACTAGCGGGGGGCAATAACCAAGAGACCCAGTACTTC CSARGLAGGNNQETQYF
TRBD2 TRBJ2-1 - TRBV7-2 TGTGCCAGCAGCTTAGTATCTAGCGGCACTTACAATGAGCAGTTCTTC CASSLVSSGTYNEQFF
- TRBJ1-5 - TRBV20-1 TGCAGTGCTAGAGATTTCCGGGCCCCGGGGGTGAACAATCAGCCCCAGCATTTT CSARDFRAPGVNNQPQHF
- TRBJ1-4 many TRBV11-2 TGTGCCAGCAGCCCACCAGGGTCGGTAAATGAAAAACTGTTTTTT CASSPPGSVNEKLFF
- TRBJ2-1 - TRBV19 TGTGCCAGTAGTATGGGTTTAGTCCCCGTATCCAATGAGCAGTTCTTC CASSMGLVPVSNEQFF
- TRBJ2-3 - TRBV7-2 TGTGCCAGCAGCTTAAAGGCCCCGCGGGGAGACACAGATACGCAGTATTTT CASSLKAPRGDTDTQYF
- TRBJ2-6 many TRBV3-1 TGTGCCAGCCTCGGGGGGCCTGGGGCCAACGTCCTGACTTTC CASLGGPGANVLTF
- TRBJ1-4 few TRBV6-5 TGTGCCAGCAGACCCCGGCCGGTTGCGGCTGAAAAACTGTTTTTT CASRPRPVAAEKLFF